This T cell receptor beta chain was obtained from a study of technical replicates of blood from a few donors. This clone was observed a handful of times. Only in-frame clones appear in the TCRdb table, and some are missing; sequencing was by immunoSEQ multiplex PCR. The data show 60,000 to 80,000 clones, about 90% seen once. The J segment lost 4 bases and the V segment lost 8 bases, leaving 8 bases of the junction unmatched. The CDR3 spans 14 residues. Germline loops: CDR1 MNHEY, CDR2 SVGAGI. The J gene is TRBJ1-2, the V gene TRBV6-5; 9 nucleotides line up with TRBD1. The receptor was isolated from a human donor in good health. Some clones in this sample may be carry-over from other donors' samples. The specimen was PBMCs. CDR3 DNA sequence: TGTGCCAGCTCGGACAGGGGACTTGGCTATGGCTACACCTTC. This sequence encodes CASSDRGLGYGYTF.